These 32 T cell receptor beta chains came from one sample sequenced in a study of immune cell composition in non-small cell lung cancer. The repertoire was sequenced with immunoSEQ multiplex PCR; TCRdb's copy has only in-frame clones and lacks some. The sample yields around 3,000 clones, 60% to 85% seen once. What was sequenced was lung tumor tissue. The origin of the receptors is a human donor with non-small cell lung cancer.

V gene TRBV11-2 combines with J gene TRBJ2-7; the D is unclear. V dropped 1 base and J dropped 0 bases, with 7 bases sitting between them. There are 14 residues in the CDR3. Germline-derived CDR1 and CDR2 are SGHAT and FQNNGV. CDR3 sequence reads: CASSLGLNSYEQYF. The CDR3 region has the DNA TGTGCCAGCAGCTTAGGGCTCAACTCCTACGAGCAGTACTTC.

This chain connects TRBV10-3 to TRBJ1-1; no clear D gene. This CDR3 comprises 14 residues. From germline, CDR1 is ENHRY and CDR2 SYGVKD. V lost 3 bases and J lost 0, with 8 bases in between. The CDR3 bases are TGTGCCATCAGTGATTGGCCCATGAACACTGAAGCTTTCTTT. Encoded protein: CAISDWPMNTEAFF.

Only one count was recorded for this clone. The chain recombines TRBV5-4 with TRBJ2-3, with 7 positions matching TRBD2. The CDR3 is 12 amino acids. The germline V gene encodes CDR1 SGHNT and CDR2 YYREEE (reference sequence). J was trimmed by 5 bases and V by 3 bases; bases with no gene match: 0. Here the CDR3 DNA reads TGTGCCAGCAGCTCTAGCGGAGATACGCAGTATTTT. This gives the protein CASSSSGDTQYF.

The chain carries TRBV2 and TRBJ1-4; possible D gene TRBD1, 5 bases. CDR1 SNHLY and CDR2 FYNNEI come from the germline V gene. V lost 5 bases and J 10 bases, leaving 17 bases between the germline ends. CDR3 length: 14 amino acids. The CDR3 protein is CASSPIDSKRKLFF. The CDR3 coding sequence is TGTGCCAGCAGTCCCATCGACAGCAAGAGAAAACTGTTTTTT.

This clone turned up a few times. The J gene is TRBJ1-1, the V gene TRBV27; tentative D call: TRBD1 (5 bases). Trimming stripped 5 bases from V and 0 bases from J, with 10 bases between. This CDR3 is 14 amino acids long. Germline V gene lookup returns CDR1 MNHEY and CDR2 SMNVEV (reference sequence). CDR3 DNA sequence: TGTGCCAGCAGTGTAGGGGTAATGAACACTGAAGCTTTCTTT. This encodes CASSVGVMNTEAFF.

The chain links TRBV5-1 to TRBJ1-1, with a possible D match to TRBD1 (6 bases). V shed 1 base and J shed 10 bases, with 11 bases lying between them. The CDR3 covers 12 residues. The germline V gene encodes CDR1 SGHRS and CDR2 YFSETQ. CDR3 residues: CASSLQQGAAFF. The DNA of the CDR3 is TGCGCCAGCAGCTTGCAACAGGGAGCAGCTTTCTTT.

The rearrangement uses TRBV6-1 and TRBJ2-7; maybe TRBD2 (5 bases). This CDR3 is 14 amino acids long. Germline CDR1 is MNHNS and CDR2 is SASEGT. Trimming left V 2 bases short and J 2 bases short, with 10 bases between. The CDR3 loop reads CASSEQGLAYEQYF. The CDR3 DNA follows: TGTGCCAGCAGTGAACAAGGACTCGCCTACGAGCAGTACTTC.

This clone was detected only once. The chain carries TRBV29-1 and TRBJ2-1, with TRBD2 matching over 10 bases. J lost 2 bases, V lost 4 bases, and 8 bases had no gene match. This CDR3 has 16 residues. Per the germline V gene, CDR1 is SQVTM and CDR2 is ANQGSEA. The CDR3 region is CSVGTQLAGTYNEQFF. The CDR3 region has the DNA TGCAGCGTTGGTACCCAACTAGCGGGAACCTACAATGAGCAGTTCTTC.

The chain recombines TRBV11-3 with TRBJ2-1, with TRBD2 matching over 13 bases. Germline lookup yields CDR1 SGHNT and CDR2 YENEEA. The CDR3 is made up of 17 amino acids. Trimming took 5 bases from V and 6 from J; bases not matched to a gene: 10. The CDR3: CASSGGLAGALGNEQFF. CDR3 bases: TGTGCCAGCAGCGGTGGACTAGCGGGGGCCCTAGGCAATGAGCAGTTCTTC.

The V and J genes are TRBV7-2 and TRBJ2-3; 15 nucleotides agree with TRBD2. Trimming at V came to 5 bases and at J to 6 bases, leaving 9 bases not matched to a gene. Germline V gene sequence: CDR1 SGHTA, CDR2 FQGNSA. This CDR3 spans 17 amino acids. In DNA form, the CDR3 reads TGTGCCAGCAGCCTATTCCGGACTAGCGGGGGGGAGGATACGCAGTATTTT. This encodes CASSLFRTSGGEDTQYF.

The chain joins TRBV5-1 to TRBJ2-5; D is unresolved. The CDR3 extends over 14 amino acids. The germline V gene has CDR1 SGHRS and CDR2 YFSETQ. The ends were cut back, 1 base at V and 2 bases at J, with 9 bases in the middle. The CDR3 here is CASSLTAGQETQYF. CDR3 DNA sequence: TGCGCCAGCAGCTTGACGGCAGGACAAGAGACCCAGTACTTC.

This clone came up a few times. V and J are TRBV5-4 and TRBJ2-3, with unresolved D. Looked up from germline, CDR1 is SGHNT and CDR2 is YYREEE (reference sequence). V dropped 2 bases and J dropped 2 bases, with 15 bases sitting between them. This CDR3 has 16 amino acids. The CDR3 DNA follows: TGTGCCAGCAGCTTAAAGTCATCGGTCACCACAGATACGCAGTATTTT. Amino acids: CASSLKSSVTTDTQYF.

CDR3 in DNA: TGCGCCAGCAGCTCACAGGGGATCACCGGGGAGCTGTTTTTT. Translation: CASSSQGITGELFF. The chain recombines TRBV5-1 with TRBJ2-2, with 7 bases lining up with TRBD1. Unmatched junction bases numbered 3, after V lost 3 bases and J lost 4 bases. The CDR3 contains 14 residues. Per the germline V gene, CDR1 is SGHRS and CDR2 is YFSETQ.

The chain couples TRBV15 to TRBJ1-4; a weak D match, TRBD1 (5 bases). Germline CDR1 reads LNHNV; CDR2 reads YYDKDF (reference sequence). The CDR3 covers 11 residues. The V end lost 6 bases, the J end lost 8 bases, and 7 bases lay between the germline ends. The DNA of the CDR3 is TGTGCCACCAGTAGGGGAGAAAAACTGTTTTTT. It translates to CATSRGEKLFF.

The V and J genes are TRBV6-5 and TRBJ1-1, with 7 positions matching TRBD1. The V segment lost 7 bases and the J segment 4 bases; nucleotides outside the gene matches: 9. This CDR3 region has 14 residues. Looked up from germline, CDR1 is MNHEY and CDR2 is SVGAGI. CDR3 nucleotides: TGTGCCAGCAAAGTCCTGACAGGGACCACTGAAGCTTTCTTT. As protein: CASKVLTGTTEAFF.

This rearrangement joins TRBV29-1 to TRBJ2-3; 12 nucleotides line up with TRBD2. V lost 4 bases, J lost 6 bases, and 2 bases stayed unmatched. This CDR3 is built from 13 residues. CDR1 SQVTM and CDR2 ANQGSEA come from the germline V gene. Here the CDR3 reads CSVGTSGADTQYF. CDR3 sequence (DNA): TGCAGCGTTGGGACTAGCGGGGCGGATACGCAGTATTTT.

The table lists this clone with a count of one. The chain carries TRBV10-3 and TRBJ1-3; D unclear. The CDR3 spans 15 residues. Looked up from germline, CDR1 is ENHRY and CDR2 is SYGVKD. V was clipped by 3 bases and J by 0 bases, with 9 bases between them. CDR3 nucleotides: TGTGCCATCAGTGACCCCCAGCGCTCTGGAAACACCATATATTTT. The encoded protein is CAISDPQRSGNTIYF.

The chain's CDR3 is CASSEALAGGSDTQYF. In DNA form, the CDR3 reads TGTGCCAGCAGTGAAGCGCTAGCGGGGGGATCAGATACGCAGTATTTT. This chain connects TRBV6-1 to TRBJ2-3; 11 bases agree with TRBD2. CDR3 size: 16 residues. V gave up 0 bases and J gave up 4 bases; unmatched junction bases: 3. Germline lookup yields CDR1 MNHNS and CDR2 SASEGT.

V is TRBV28 and J is TRBJ2-2, with TRBD2 matching over 7 bases. Trimming took 1 base from V and 5 from J; bases not matched to a gene: 4. In germline, CDR1 is MDHEN, CDR2 SYDVKM. This CDR3 is built from 15 residues. The DNA for the CDR3 is TGTGCCAGCAGTTTATTGGCGGGGGAGACCGGGGAGCTGTTTTTT. This translates into CASSLLAGETGELFF.

Comment on this clone: The identical CDR3 is also encoded by other nucleotide sequences in the sample. The V gene is TRBV4-1, the J gene TRBJ2-7, with TRBD1 matching over 9 bases. The germline gives CDR1 MGHRA, CDR2 YSYEKL. This CDR3 is built from 16 residues. V was pared by 1 base and J by 2 bases, with 6 bases of the junction left unmatched. CDR3 residues: CASSQGPGQGTYEQYF. CDR3 DNA: TGCGCCAGCAGCCAAGGACCGGGACAGGGAACCTACGAGCAGTACTTC.

The chain carries TRBV5-6 and TRBJ2-7; the match to TRBD1 covers 9 bases. J lost 7 bases, V lost 2 bases, and 4 bases had no gene match. CDR3 length: 13 amino acids. Germline CDR1 reads SGHDT; CDR2 reads YYEEEE. Here the CDR3 reads CASSLIGTGEQYF. The CDR3 DNA sequence: TGTGCCAGCAGCTTAATCGGGACAGGGGAGCAGTACTTC.

This clone appeared a single time. V usage is TRBV5-8 and J usage is TRBJ2-2, with 9 bases lining up with TRBD1. Germline V CDR1 and CDR2: SGHTS, YDEGEE. The V gene end was trimmed by 4 bases and the J gene end by 9 bases; junction bases not matched to a gene: 4. The CDR3 contains 13 residues. The CDR3 is CASSPGQGRELFF. The CDR3 coding sequence is TGTGCCAGCAGCCCGGGACAGGGTCGGGAGCTGTTTTTT.

J is TRBJ2-1 and V is TRBV9, with 9 bases matching TRBD2. Trimming took 0 bases from V and 7 from J; bases not matched to a gene: 8. Germline V gene lookup returns CDR1 SGDLS and CDR2 YYNGEE. The CDR3 is 16 residues long. The CDR3 coding sequence is TGTGCCAGCAGCGTAGTCCCTAGCGGGGTGGTGAATGAGCAGTTCTTC. It yields the protein CASSVVPSGVVNEQFF.

This CDR3 is CASSFYRGKGEQYF. In DNA form, the CDR3 reads TGTGCCAGCAGCTTTTACAGGGGTAAAGGCGAGCAGTACTTC. The chain is built from TRBV7-2 and TRBJ2-7; 7 bases align to TRBD1. Germline assignment: CDR1 SGHTA and CDR2 FQGNSA. The CDR3 extends over 14 amino acids. With 3 bases clipped from V and 6 bases from J, the junction kept 8 bases outside the gene matches.

With regard to this clone: Additional DNA sequences in this sample encode the identical CDR3. This sequence joins TRBV2 and TRBJ1-1, with D possibly TRBD1 on 6 matching bases. This CDR3 is 12 amino acids long. Germline CDR1 SNHLY, CDR2 FYNNEI. V was shortened by 6 bases and J by 9 bases, with 14 bases between the two germline ends. The CDR3 loop reads CASSVHREQAFF. In DNA, the CDR3 is TGTGCCAGCAGCGTGCACAGGGAACAAGCTTTCTTT.

V and J are TRBV7-8 and TRBJ1-1, with D tentatively TRBD1 (6 bases). The CDR3 is 15 residues long. CDR1 is SGHVS and CDR2 is FQNEAQ in the germline V gene. Trimming took off 8 bases at V and 4 bases at J, with 20 bases between the two ends. CDR3: CASRRQEATATEAFF. As DNA, the CDR3 is TGTGCCAGCCGCCGACAGGAGGCGACGGCCACTGAAGCTTTCTTT.

This clone was counted a few times. J is TRBJ2-5 and V is TRBV7-9; D may be TRBD1 (5 bases). Germline V lookup: CDR1 SEHNR, CDR2 FQNEAQ (reference sequence). The ends were cut back, 4 bases at V and 5 bases at J, with 14 bases in the middle. This CDR3 contains 14 residues. The CDR3 loop reads CASSSGARRETQYF. The CDR3 DNA reads TGTGCCAGCAGCTCTGGGGCTAGAAGGGAGACCCAGTACTTC. The full variable domain, in which reference TRBV7-9 and TRBJ2-5 provide the parts outside the CDR3, is DTGVSQNPRHKITKRGQNVTFRCDPISEHNRLYWYRQTLGQGPEFLTYFQNEAQLEKSRLLSDRFSAERPKGSFSTLEIQRTEQGDSAMYLCASSSGARRETQYFGPGTRLLVL.

The rearrangement joins TRBV19 to TRBJ1-2; D remains unclear. Trimming removed 6 bases at V and 7 bases at J, with 18 bases between. The CDR3 has 14 residues. Germline CDR1 and CDR2: LNHDA and SQIVND (reference sequence). This chain's CDR3 is CASRLRGGESGYTF. As DNA, the CDR3 is TGTGCCAGTAGACTCCGAGGCGGAGAGTCTGGCTACACCTTC.

The chain has TRBV2 and TRBJ1-6; 10 nucleotides align to TRBD1. The V gene end was trimmed by 8 bases and the J gene end by 10 bases; junction bases not matched to a gene: 14. In germline, CDR1 is SNHLY, CDR2 FYNNEI. This CDR3 has 16 residues. CDR3 bases: TGTGCCAGCGGTTCCCGTTCGGACAGGGGGAGGTCACCCCTCCACTTT. It yields the protein CASGSRSDRGRSPLHF.

Only one count was recorded for this clone. This chain links TRBV9 with TRBJ1-1, with 10 bases that match TRBD1. Trimming removed 3 bases from V and 8 bases from J; junction bases left unmatched: 7. The CDR3 runs to 14 residues. Germline values: CDR1 SGDLS, CDR2 YYNGEE. The CDR3 coding sequence is TGTGCCAGCAGCGAACGACAGGGGGCCAGGGAAGCTTTCTTT. Translation: CASSERQGAREAFF.

Only one count was recorded for this clone. The rearrangement joins TRBV7-2 to TRBJ1-1; TRBD1 agrees at 9 bases. This CDR3 is built from 13 residues. Per the germline V gene, CDR1 is SGHTA and CDR2 is FQGNSA. The junction had 6 bases not matched to a gene; V was cut back by 6 bases and J by 7 bases. CDR3 amino acids: CASSHDRGGEAFF. The CDR3 coding sequence is TGTGCCAGCAGTCACGACAGGGGGGGTGAAGCTTTCTTT.

V is TRBV10-3 and J is TRBJ2-7; TRBD1 might be the D (5 bases). CDR1 and CDR2 from the germline V gene are ENHRY and SYGVKD. V shed 10 bases and J shed 0 bases, with 10 bases lying between them. The CDR3 is made up of 12 amino acids. Here the CDR3 DNA reads TGTGCCACCAAGACAGACTCCTACGAGCAGTACTTC. Protein: CATKTDSYEQYF.